These T cell receptor beta chains were read from a single sample in a study of vaccination effects on CD4 cells after COVID-19. Their cognate antigens are unknown. Some clones are missing from TCRdb's copy, which holds only in-frame ones; the method was immunoSEQ multiplex PCR. Here the sample spans about 45,000 clones, around 72% being singletons. The input for sequencing was CD4+ T cells from PBMCs cultured with a peptide pool, taken before COVID-19 vaccination. These receptors were collected from a human donor who had a prior SARS-CoV-2 infection. CDR3s include the opening cysteine and the closing phenylalanine or tryptophan. D genes are given only for firm matches. Size is stated for part of the rows, as once, few or many counts, or as a class when the clone is expanded.

V: TRBV7-2; J: TRBJ1-1; D: TRBD1; size: once; DNA: TGTGCCAGCAGCGTAAGACAGGGCACTGAAGCTTTCTTT; CDR3: CASSVRQGTEAFF
V: TRBV6-5; J: TRBJ1-4; D: TRBD1; size: NA; DNA: TGTGCCAGCAGTTCGGACAGGACAACTAATGAAAAACTGTTTTTT; CDR3: CASSSDRTTNEKLFF
V: TRBV7-7; J: TRBJ2-7; D: NA; size: once; DNA: TGTGCTAGCACCTTGTGGAACGAGCAGTACTTC; CDR3: CASTLWNEQYF
V: TRBV2; J: TRBJ2-5; D: NA; size: NA; DNA: TGTGCCAGCAGTGGGGACTCTCAAGAGACCCAGTACTTC; CDR3: CASSGDSQETQYF
V: TRBV6-5; J: TRBJ2-5; D: TRBD1; size: NA; DNA: TGTGCCAGCACCCCACCTGGACAGGGTCGGGCCCAGTACTTC; CDR3: CASTPPGQGRAQYF
V: TRBV27; J: TRBJ2-3; D: NA; size: NA; DNA: TGTGCCAGCACCTTTCGGGCCCGTGGGACAGATACGCAGTATTTT; CDR3: CASTFRARGTDTQYF
V: TRBV6-5; J: TRBJ2-1; D: NA; size: NA; DNA: TGTGCCAGCAGTTACTCCGGGGGCTCCTACAATGAGCAGTTCTTC; CDR3: CASSYSGGSYNEQFF
V: TRBV6-5; J: TRBJ1-2; D: NA; size: NA; DNA: TGTGCCAGCAGACCTAACAGGGTACTCTATGGCTACACCTTC; CDR3: CASRPNRVLYGYTF
V: TRBV2; J: TRBJ2-1; D: TRBD2; size: NA; DNA: TGTGCCAGAGGACTAGCGGGTGTATCCTACAATGAGCAGTTCTTC; CDR3: CARGLAGVSYNEQFF
V: TRBV6-5; J: TRBJ2-3; D: NA; size: NA; DNA: TGTGCCAGCAGTTCGGGGACAGATACGCAGTATTTT; CDR3: CASSSGTDTQYF
V: TRBV29-1; J: TRBJ1-4; D: TRBD1; size: NA; DNA: TGCAGCGTTGCAGGGGGCGCCGGTGAAAAACTGTTTTTT; CDR3: CSVAGGAGEKLFF
V: TRBV9; J: TRBJ2-5; D: NA; size: NA; DNA: TGTGCCAGCGGCGGCGGGATGAGAGAGACCCAGTACTTC; CDR3: CASGGGMRETQYF
V: TRBV5-8; J: TRBJ1-5; D: NA; size: few; DNA: TGTGCCAGCAGCCTAGGCAATCAGCCCCAGCATTTT; CDR3: CASSLGNQPQHF
V: TRBV9; J: TRBJ2-1; D: TRBD2; size: NA; DNA: TGTGCCAGCAGCGCGGGGAGCGGGGGGCTCTACAATGAGCAGTTCTTC; CDR3: CASSAGSGGLYNEQFF
V: TRBV9; J: TRBJ2-3; D: NA; size: NA; DNA: TGTGCCAGCAGCGACTCCCGAGGCACAGATACGCAGTATTTT; CDR3: CASSDSRGTDTQYF
V: TRBV6-6; J: TRBJ1-4; D: NA; size: NA; DNA: TGTGCCAGCAGCCTCAACCACGTTTCTAATGAAAAACTGTTTTTT; CDR3: CASSLNHVSNEKLFF
V: TRBV5-1; J: TRBJ1-1; D: NA; size: NA; DNA: TGCGCCAGCAGCTTCTCGGGGAACACTGAAGCTTTCTTT; CDR3: CASSFSGNTEAFF
V: TRBV29-1; J: TRBJ2-7; D: NA; size: NA; DNA: TGCAGCGTTAGACCTCCGAGCTCCTACGAGCAGTACTTC; CDR3: CSVRPPSSYEQYF
V: TRBV5-5; J: TRBJ2-5; D: TRBD1; size: NA; DNA: TGTGCCAGCAGCCCGGGACAGGGGGACCAAGAGACCCAGTACTTC; CDR3: CASSPGQGDQETQYF
V: TRBV6-2/TRBV6-3; J: TRBJ2-7; D: TRBD2; size: NA; DNA: TGTGCCAGCAGTCTCGGGACTAGCGGGAGTGCCTACGAGCAGTACTTC; CDR3: CASSLGTSGSAYEQYF
V: TRBV5-4; J: TRBJ2-1; D: NA; size: few; DNA: TGTGCCAGCAGCTTGGGACAGATAAACAATGAGCAGTTCTTC; CDR3: CASSLGQINNEQFF
V: TRBV12-5; J: TRBJ2-7; D: NA; size: NA; DNA: TGTGCTAGTGGTTTGGTATCCCCGAGGTACGAGCAGTACTTC; CDR3: CASGLVSPRYEQYF
V: TRBV5-1; J: TRBJ2-5; D: NA; size: NA; DNA: TGCGCCAGCAGCTTTCTCCCCCAAGAGACCCAGTACTTC; CDR3: CASSFLPQETQYF
V: TRBV19; J: TRBJ1-1; D: TRBD1; size: NA; DNA: TGTGCCAGTAGAACAGGGGGGACTGAAGCTTTCTTT; CDR3: CASRTGGTEAFF
V: TRBV20-1; J: TRBJ2-7; D: NA; size: NA; DNA: TGCAGTGCTAGTCCCCGGGCCCGGACGCGTAGCGCCAACGAGCAGTACTTC; CDR3: CSASPRARTRSANEQYF
V: TRBV10-3; J: TRBJ1-2; D: TRBD1; size: few; DNA: TGTGCCATCAGCGGGGACAGGGGGCAAATAGGCTACACCTTC; CDR3: CAISGDRGQIGYTF
V: TRBV28; J: TRBJ1-1; D: TRBD1; size: NA; DNA: TGTGCCAGCCTCCTGGGGGACAGGGTGGGAGAAGCTTTCTTT; CDR3: CASLLGDRVGEAFF
V: TRBV4-3; J: TRBJ2-1; D: NA; size: NA; DNA: TGCGCCAGCAGCCAAGAACCGGGAGACACCTACAATGAGCAGTTCTTC; CDR3: CASSQEPGDTYNEQFF
V: TRBV12-3/TRBV12-4; J: TRBJ2-2; D: TRBD1; size: NA; DNA: TGTGCCAGCAGCAATACAGGGGCCGGGGAGCTGTTTTTT; CDR3: CASSNTGAGELFF
V: TRBV2; J: TRBJ2-7; D: TRBD2; size: once; DNA: TGTGCCAGCAGCCTGGGACTATACGAGCAGTACTTC; CDR3: CASSLGLYEQYF
V: TRBV5-4; J: TRBJ1-2; D: TRBD1; size: NA; DNA: TGTGCCAGCAGCCAAAGAACAGGGGGCGGTGGCTACACCTTC; CDR3: CASSQRTGGGGYTF
V: TRBV7-9; J: TRBJ1-6; D: NA; size: NA; DNA: TGTGCCAGCAGCTCGTGGGACACCAATAATTCACCCCTCCACTTT; CDR3: CASSSWDTNNSPLHF
V: TRBV5-1; J: TRBJ2-7; D: TRBD1; size: NA; DNA: TGCGCCAGCAGCTTGGTCTTACAGGGGGGTCCATCCTACGAGCAGTACTTC; CDR3: CASSLVLQGGPSYEQYF
V: TRBV7-3; J: TRBJ1-4; D: NA; size: NA; DNA: TGTGCCAGCAGCCCACCACCGGACCCTCATGTGGTAGGCAAGTGGCTGTTTTTT; CDR3: CASSPPPDPHVVGKWLFF
V: TRBV2; J: TRBJ2-4; D: NA; size: NA; DNA: TGTGCCAGCAGCCTGGGGGGGGCTATAGCCAAAAACATTCAGTACTTC; CDR3: CASSLGGAIAKNIQYF
V: TRBV4-3; J: TRBJ2-5; D: TRBD2; size: NA; DNA: TGCGCCAGCAGCCAAGAAACTGGGACTAGAGACAAGAAGGCCCAGTACTTC; CDR3: CASSQETGTRDKKAQYF
V: TRBV7-2; J: TRBJ2-5; D: TRBD2; size: NA; DNA: TGTGCCAGCAGCTTATCCAGCGGGAGCTTCGGGGAGACCCAGTACTTC; CDR3: CASSLSSGSFGETQYF
V: TRBV5-6; J: TRBJ1-1; D: TRBD1; size: NA; DNA: TGTGCCAGCGGGGTTCGGACAGGGCTGAACACTGAAGCTTTCTTT; CDR3: CASGVRTGLNTEAFF
V: TRBV27; J: TRBJ2-5; D: TRBD1; size: NA; DNA: TGTGCCAGCAGTTTAACCTACAGGGGGACCCAGTACTTC; CDR3: CASSLTYRGTQYF
V: TRBV14; J: TRBJ2-7; D: TRBD2; size: NA; DNA: TGTGCCAGCAGGAAAGGGGCGGGAGGGCTCTACGAGCAGTACTTC; CDR3: CASRKGAGGLYEQYF
V: TRBV20-1; J: TRBJ2-5; D: NA; size: NA; DNA: TGCAGTGCTAGTATGGTCGGAGAGACCCAGTACTTC; CDR3: CSASMVGETQYF
V: TRBV2; J: TRBJ1-1; D: NA; size: NA; DNA: TGTGCCAGCAGTGTTTTTGCCAACACTGAAGCTTTCTTT; CDR3: CASSVFANTEAFF